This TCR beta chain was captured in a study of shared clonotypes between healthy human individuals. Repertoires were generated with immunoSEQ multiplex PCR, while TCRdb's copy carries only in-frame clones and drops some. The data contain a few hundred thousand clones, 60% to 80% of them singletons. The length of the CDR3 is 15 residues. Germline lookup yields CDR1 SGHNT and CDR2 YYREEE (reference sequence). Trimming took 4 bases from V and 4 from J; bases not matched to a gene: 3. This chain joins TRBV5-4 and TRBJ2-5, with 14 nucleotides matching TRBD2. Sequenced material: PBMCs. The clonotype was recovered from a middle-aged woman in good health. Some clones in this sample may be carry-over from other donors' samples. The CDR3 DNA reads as TGTGCCAGCAGCCCGGGACTAGCGGGAGCAGAGACCCAGTACTTC. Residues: CASSPGLAGAETQYF.